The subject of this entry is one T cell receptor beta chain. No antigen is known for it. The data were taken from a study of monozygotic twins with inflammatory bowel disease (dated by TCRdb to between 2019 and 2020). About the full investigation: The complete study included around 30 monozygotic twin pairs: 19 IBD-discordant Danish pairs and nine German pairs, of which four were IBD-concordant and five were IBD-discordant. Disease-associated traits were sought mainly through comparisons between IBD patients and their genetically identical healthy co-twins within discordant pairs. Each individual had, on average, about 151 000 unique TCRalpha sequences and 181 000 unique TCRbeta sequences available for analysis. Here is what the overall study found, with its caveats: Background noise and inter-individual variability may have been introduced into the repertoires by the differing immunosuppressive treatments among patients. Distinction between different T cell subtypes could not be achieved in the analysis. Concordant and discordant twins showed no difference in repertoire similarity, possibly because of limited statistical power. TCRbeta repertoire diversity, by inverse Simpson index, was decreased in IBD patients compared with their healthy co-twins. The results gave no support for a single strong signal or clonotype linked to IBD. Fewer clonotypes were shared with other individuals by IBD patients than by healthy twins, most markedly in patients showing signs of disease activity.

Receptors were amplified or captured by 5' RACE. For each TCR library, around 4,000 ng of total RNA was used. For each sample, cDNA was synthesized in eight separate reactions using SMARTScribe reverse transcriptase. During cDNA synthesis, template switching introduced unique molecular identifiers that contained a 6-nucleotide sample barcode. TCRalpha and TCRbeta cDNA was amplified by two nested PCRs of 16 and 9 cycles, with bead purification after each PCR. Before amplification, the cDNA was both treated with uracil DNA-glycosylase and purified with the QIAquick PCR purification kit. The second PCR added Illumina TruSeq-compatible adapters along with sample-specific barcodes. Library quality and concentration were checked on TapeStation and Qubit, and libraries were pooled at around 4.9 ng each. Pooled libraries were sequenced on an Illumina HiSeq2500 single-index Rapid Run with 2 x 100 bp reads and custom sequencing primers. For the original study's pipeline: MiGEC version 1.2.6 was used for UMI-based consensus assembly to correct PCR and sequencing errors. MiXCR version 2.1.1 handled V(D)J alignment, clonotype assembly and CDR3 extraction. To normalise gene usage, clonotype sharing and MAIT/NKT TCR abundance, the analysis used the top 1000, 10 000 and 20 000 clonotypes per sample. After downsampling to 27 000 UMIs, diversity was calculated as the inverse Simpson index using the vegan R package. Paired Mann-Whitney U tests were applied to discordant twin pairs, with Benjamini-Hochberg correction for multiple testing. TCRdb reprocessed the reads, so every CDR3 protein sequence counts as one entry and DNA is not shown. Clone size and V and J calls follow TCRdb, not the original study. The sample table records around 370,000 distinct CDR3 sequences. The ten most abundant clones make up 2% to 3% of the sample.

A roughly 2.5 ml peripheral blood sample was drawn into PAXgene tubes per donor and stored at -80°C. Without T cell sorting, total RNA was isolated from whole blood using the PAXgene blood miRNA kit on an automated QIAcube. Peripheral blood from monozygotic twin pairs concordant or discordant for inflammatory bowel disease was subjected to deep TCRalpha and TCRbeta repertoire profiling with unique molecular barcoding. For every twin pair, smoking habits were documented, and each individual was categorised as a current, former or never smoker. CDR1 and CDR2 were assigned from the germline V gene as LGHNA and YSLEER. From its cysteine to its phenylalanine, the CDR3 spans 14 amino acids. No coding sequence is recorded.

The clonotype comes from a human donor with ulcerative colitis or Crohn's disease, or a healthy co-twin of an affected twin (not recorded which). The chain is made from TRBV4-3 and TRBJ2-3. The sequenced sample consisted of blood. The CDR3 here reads CASSQDGSSDTQYF.